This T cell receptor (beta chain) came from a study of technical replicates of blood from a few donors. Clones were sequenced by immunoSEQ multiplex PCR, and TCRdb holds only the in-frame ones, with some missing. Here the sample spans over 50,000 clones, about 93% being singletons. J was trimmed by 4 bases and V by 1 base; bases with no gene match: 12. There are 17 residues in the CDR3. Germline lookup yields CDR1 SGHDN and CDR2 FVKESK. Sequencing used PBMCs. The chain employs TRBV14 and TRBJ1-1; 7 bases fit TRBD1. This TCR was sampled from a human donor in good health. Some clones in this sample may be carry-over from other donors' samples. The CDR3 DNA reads TGTGCCAGCAGCCAAGGGACAGGCAGAGGATGGGGCACTGAAGCTTTCTTT. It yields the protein CASSQGTGRGWGTEAFF.